The present TCR beta chain was sequenced within a study of blood T cell repertoires in COVID-19. Only in-frame clones appear in the TCRdb table, and some are missing; sequencing was by immunoSEQ multiplex PCR. The sample includes around 20,000 clones, roughly 86% of them seen just once. The CDR3 has 15 amino acids. Germline values: CDR1 MNHEY, CDR2 SMNVEV (reference sequence). The TCR comes from a human donor in a cohort sampled during active COVID-19. The donor label of this sample is uncertain. The chain uses TRBV27 and TRBJ2-1; 10 bases map to TRBD2. The sequenced sample consisted of peripheral blood. DNA for the CDR3: TGTGCTTCAGGGCTAGCGGGAGCGTCCTACAATGAGCAGTTCTTC. This codes for CASGLAGASYNEQFF.